The T cell receptor (beta chain) described here comes from a study of liver allograft versus peripheral blood T cells. In the study overall: Comparing T cell receptor repertoires in transplanted livers with those in recipients' peripheral blood was part of the design.

The table lists this clonotype with a count of one. Its antigen is currently unknown. This CDR3 is 10 amino acids long. From germline, CDR1 is DFQATT and CDR2 SNEGSKA (reference sequence). The V and J ends lost 6 bases and 8 bases respectively, with 10 bases between them. Study-level findings and limits: According to reports, the T cell receptor repertoires inside liver allografts differed from those in peripheral blood.

TCRdb re-analysed the reads in MiXCR, keeping a single row per CDR3 protein. This table has about 1,600 distinct CDR3 sequences, around 15% appearing once. The TCR was taken from a human patient who had a liver transplant. Part of the T cell pool may stem from the graft donor. V and J are TRBV20-1 and TRBJ2-5; D ambiguous. The CDR3 coding sequence is TGCAGTGCGCAAAGAGAAACCCAGTACTTC. It is translated as CSAQRETQYF.